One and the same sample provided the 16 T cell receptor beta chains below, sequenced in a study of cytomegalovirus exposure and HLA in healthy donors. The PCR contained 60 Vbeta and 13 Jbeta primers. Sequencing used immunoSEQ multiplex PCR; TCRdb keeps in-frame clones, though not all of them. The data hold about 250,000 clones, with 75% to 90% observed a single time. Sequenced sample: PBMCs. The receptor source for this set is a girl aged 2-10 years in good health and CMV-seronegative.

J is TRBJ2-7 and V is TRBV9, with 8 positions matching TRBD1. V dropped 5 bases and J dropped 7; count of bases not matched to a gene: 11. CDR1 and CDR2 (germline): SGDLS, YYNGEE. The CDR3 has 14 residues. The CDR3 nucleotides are TGTGCCAGCAGGTCCCGGGACAGGCGCCGGGAGCAGTACTTC. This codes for CASRSRDRRREQYF.

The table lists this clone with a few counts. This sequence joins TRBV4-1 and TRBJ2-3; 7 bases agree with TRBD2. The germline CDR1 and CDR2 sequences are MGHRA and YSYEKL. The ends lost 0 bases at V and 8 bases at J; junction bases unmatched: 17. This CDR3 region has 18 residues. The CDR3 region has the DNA TGCGCCAGCAGCCAAGATAGTTGGAACGGGGGGAGATCGGTTACGCAGTATTTT. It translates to CASSQDSWNGGRSVTQYF.

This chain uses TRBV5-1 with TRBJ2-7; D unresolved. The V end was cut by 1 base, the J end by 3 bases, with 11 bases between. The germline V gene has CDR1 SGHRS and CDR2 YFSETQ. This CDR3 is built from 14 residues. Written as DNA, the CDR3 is TGCGCCAGCAGCTTGATTTGGCCTGACTACGAGCAGTACTTC. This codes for CASSLIWPDYEQYF.

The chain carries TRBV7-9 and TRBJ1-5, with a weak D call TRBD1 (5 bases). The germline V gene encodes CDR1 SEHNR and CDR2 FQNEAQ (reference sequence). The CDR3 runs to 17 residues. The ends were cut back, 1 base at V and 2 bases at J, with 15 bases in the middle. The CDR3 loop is CASSLDPGLMGNQPQHF. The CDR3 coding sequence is TGTGCCAGCAGCTTAGACCCGGGACTGATGGGCAATCAGCCCCAGCATTTT. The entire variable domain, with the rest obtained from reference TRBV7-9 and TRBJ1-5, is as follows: DTGVSQNPRHKITKRGQNVTFRCDPISEHNRLYWYRQTLGQGPEFLTYFQNEAQLEKSRLLSDRFSAERPKGSFSTLEIQRTEQGDSAMYLCASSLDPGLMGNQPQHFGDGTRLSIL.

The DNA for the CDR3 is TGTGCCAGCAGCTGGGGGACAGGGCTTGTTGGAAACACCATATATTTT. This codes for CASSWGTGLVGNTIYF. The chain couples TRBV5-6 to TRBJ1-3, with 9 bases that match TRBD1. The J segment lost 3 bases and the V segment lost 3 bases, leaving 7 bases of the junction unmatched. This CDR3 spans 16 amino acids. Germline CDR1 SGHDT, CDR2 YYEEEE.

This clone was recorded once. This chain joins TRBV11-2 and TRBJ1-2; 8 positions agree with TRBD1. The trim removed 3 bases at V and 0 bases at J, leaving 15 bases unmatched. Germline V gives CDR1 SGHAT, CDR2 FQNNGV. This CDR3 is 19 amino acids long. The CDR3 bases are TGTGCCAGCAGCTTGGCCCCCATAGGGACAGGCGAAGCTAACTATGGCTACACCTTC. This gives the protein CASSLAPIGTGEANYGYTF.

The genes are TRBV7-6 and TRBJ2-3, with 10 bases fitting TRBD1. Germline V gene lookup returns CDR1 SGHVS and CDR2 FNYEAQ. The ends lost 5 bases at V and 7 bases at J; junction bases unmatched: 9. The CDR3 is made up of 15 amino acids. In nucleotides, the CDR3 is TGTGCCAGCAGCGTTGGGACAGGGGTTCGGAATACGCAGTATTTT. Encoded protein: CASSVGTGVRNTQYF.

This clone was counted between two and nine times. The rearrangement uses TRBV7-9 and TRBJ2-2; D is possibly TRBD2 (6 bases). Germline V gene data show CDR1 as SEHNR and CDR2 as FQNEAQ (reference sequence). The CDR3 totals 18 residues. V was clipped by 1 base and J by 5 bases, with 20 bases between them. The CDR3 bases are TGTGCCAGCAGCTTAGAATACAGGTCCGGGACTGGAACCGGGGAGCTGTTTTTT. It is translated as CASSLEYRSGTGTGELFF.

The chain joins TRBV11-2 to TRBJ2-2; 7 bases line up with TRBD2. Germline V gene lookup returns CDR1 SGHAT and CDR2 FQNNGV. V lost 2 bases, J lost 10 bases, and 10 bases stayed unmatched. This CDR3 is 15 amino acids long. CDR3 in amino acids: CASSLFGRGQKELFF. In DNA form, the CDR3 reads TGTGCCAGCAGCTTATTTGGGAGGGGCCAAAAGGAGCTGTTTTTT.

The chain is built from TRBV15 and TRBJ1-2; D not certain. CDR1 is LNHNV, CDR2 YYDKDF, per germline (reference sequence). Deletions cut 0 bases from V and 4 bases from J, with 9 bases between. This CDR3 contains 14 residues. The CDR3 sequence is CATSRDRPSYGYTF. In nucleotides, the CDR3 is TGTGCCACCAGCAGAGATAGGCCTAGCTATGGCTACACCTTC.

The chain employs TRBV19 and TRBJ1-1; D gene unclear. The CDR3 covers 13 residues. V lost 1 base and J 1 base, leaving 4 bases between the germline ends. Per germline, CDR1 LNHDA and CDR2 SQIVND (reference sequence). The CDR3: CASSIARNTEAFF. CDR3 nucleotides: TGTGCCAGTAGTATAGCCAGGAACACTGAAGCTTTCTTT.

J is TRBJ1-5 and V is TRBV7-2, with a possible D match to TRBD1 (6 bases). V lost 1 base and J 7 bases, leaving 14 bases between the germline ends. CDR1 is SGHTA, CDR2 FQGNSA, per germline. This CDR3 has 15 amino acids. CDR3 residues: CASSLVWSGEQPQHF. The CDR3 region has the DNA TGTGCCAGCAGCTTAGTATGGTCAGGGGAACAGCCCCAGCATTTT.

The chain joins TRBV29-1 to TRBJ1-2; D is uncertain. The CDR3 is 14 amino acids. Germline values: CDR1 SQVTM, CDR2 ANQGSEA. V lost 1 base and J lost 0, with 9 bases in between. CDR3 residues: CSVEVRDPNYGYTF. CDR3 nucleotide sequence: TGCAGCGTTGAAGTCCGGGATCCTAACTATGGCTACACCTTC.

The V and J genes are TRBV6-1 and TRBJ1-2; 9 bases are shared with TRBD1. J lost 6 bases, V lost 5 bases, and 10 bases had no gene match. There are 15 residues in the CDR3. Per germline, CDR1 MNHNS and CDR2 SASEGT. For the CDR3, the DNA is TGTGCCAGCAGTCGTACCGGGACAGGGCGTGATGGCTACACCTTC. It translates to CASSRTGTGRDGYTF.

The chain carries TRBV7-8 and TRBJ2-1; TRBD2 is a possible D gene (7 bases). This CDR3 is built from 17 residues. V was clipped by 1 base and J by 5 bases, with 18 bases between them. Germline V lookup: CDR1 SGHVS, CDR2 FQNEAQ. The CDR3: CASSLDAGAASDNEQFF. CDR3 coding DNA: TGTGCCAGCAGCTTAGACGCGGGGGCCGCGAGCGACAATGAGCAGTTCTTC. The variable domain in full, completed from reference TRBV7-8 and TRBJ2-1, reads GAGVSQSPRYKVAKRGQDVALRCDPISGHVSLFWYQQALGQGPEFLTYFQNEAQLDKSGLPSDRFFAERPEGSVSTLKIQRTQQEDSAVYLCASSLDAGAASDNEQFFGPGTRLTVL.

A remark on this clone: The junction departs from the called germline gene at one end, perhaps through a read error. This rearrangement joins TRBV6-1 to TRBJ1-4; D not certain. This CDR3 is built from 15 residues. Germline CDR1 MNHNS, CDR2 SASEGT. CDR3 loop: CASREARLVDEKLFF. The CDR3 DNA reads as TGTGCCAGCAGGGAAGCCAGACTCGTCGACGAAAAACTGTTTTTT.